This TCR beta chain derives from a study of blood T cell repertoires in COVID-19. At the level of the study: The United States, Italy and Spain supplied acute and convalescent COVID-19 samples. PBMCs, B-cell-depleted T cells, or T cells provided the cDNA or gDNA that made up the material.

Seattle's enrolled individuals joined amid active infection and were then monitored longitudinally. The table came from immunoSEQ multiplex PCR; TCRdb's copy has only in-frame clones and leaves some out. The profile shows around 290,000 clones, 80% to 95% of them singletons. Sequences were obtained from peripheral blood. The clonotype originates from a woman aged 25 to 39 with COVID-19, enrolled during active disease.

In DNA, the CDR3 is TGTGCCAGCAGTTTTCTCGGCGGCGACTCTGGAAACACCATATATTTT. This encodes CASSFLGGDSGNTIYF. The chain carries TRBV28 and TRBJ1-3; no clear D. The CDR3 extends over 16 amino acids. Germline loops: CDR1 MDHEN, CDR2 SYDVKM. The V gene lost 3 bases and the J gene lost 0 bases, with 12 bases spanning the gap.